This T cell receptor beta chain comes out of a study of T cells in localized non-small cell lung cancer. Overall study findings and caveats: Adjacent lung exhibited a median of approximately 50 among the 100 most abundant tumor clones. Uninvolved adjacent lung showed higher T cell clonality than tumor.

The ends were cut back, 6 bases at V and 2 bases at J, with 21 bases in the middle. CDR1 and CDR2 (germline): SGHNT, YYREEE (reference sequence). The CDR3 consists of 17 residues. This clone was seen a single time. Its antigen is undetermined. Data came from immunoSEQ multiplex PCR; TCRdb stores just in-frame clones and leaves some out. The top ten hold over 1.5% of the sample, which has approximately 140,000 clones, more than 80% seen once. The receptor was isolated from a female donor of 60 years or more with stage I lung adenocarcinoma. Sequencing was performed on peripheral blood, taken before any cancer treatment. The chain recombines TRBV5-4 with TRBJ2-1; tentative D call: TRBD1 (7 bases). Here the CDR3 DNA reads TGTGCCAGCAACCCGCCAGGGGGGTTCTCCACCTACAATGAGCAGTTCTTC. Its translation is CASNPPGGFSTYNEQFF.